This T cell receptor (beta chain) was profiled in a study of post-analysis software for immune sequencing data. About the research overall: Several disease courses (relapsing-remitting, secondary progressive and progressive-relapsing) of multiple sclerosis were included.

Germline loops: CDR1 SGHRS, CDR2 YFSETQ. The CDR3 length is 19 residues. V gave up 2 bases and J gave up 0 bases; unmatched junction bases: 12. A note on this clonotype: Its specificity is unknown.

Tagging with unique molecular identifiers was a feature of the TCR beta cDNA libraries. TCRdb re-called the PCR reads through MiXCR, storing one row per CDR3 protein. The repertoire holds 150,000 to 200,000 distinct CDR3 sequences, with 35% to 40% as singletons. Whole-study results and caveats: Samples made in the same batch grouped tightly together by F measure. Multiple sclerosis patients showed significantly lower normalized Chao1 diversity than controls did.

This receptor was identified in a girl between 10 and 17 years old with multiple sclerosis. Sequenced here: blood, sampled after autologous hematopoietic stem cell transplantation. The gene calls are TRBV5-1 and TRBJ2-1; TRBD2 matches at 9 bases. In nucleotides, the CDR3 is TGCGCCAGCAGCTTCTCCGGGCTAGCGGGAATCAGCTCCTACAATGAGCAGTTCTTC. As protein: CASSFSGLAGISSYNEQFF. Full variable domain (remainder filled in from reference TRBV5-1 and TRBJ2-1): KAGVTQTPRYLIKTRGQQVTLSCSPISGHRSVSWYQQTPGQGLQFLFEYFSETQRNKGNFPGRFSGRQFSNSRSEMNVSTLELGDSALYLCASSFSGLAGISSYNEQFFGPGTRLTVL.